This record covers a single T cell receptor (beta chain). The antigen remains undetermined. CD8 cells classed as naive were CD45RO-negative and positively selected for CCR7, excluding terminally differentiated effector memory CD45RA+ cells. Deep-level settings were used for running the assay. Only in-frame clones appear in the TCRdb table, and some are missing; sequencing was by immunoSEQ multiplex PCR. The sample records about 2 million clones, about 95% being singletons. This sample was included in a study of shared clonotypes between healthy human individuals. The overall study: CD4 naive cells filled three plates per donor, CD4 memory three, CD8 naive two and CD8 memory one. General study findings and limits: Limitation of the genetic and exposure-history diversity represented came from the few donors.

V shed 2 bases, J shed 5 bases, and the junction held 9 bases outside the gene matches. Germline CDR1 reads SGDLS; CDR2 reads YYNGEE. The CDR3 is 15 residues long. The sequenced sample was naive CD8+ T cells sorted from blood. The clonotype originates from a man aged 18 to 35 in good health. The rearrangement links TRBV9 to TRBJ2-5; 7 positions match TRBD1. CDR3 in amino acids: CASSVSGTVKETQYF. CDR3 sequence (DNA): TGTGCCAGCAGCGTGTCCGGGACAGTAAAGGAGACCCAGTACTTC. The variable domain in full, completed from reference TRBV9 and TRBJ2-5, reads DSGVTQTPKHLITATGQRVTLRCSPRSGDLSVYWYQQSLDQGLQFLIQYYNGEERAKGNILERFSAQQFPDLHSELNLSSLELGDSALYFCASSVSGTVKETQYFGPGTRLLVL.